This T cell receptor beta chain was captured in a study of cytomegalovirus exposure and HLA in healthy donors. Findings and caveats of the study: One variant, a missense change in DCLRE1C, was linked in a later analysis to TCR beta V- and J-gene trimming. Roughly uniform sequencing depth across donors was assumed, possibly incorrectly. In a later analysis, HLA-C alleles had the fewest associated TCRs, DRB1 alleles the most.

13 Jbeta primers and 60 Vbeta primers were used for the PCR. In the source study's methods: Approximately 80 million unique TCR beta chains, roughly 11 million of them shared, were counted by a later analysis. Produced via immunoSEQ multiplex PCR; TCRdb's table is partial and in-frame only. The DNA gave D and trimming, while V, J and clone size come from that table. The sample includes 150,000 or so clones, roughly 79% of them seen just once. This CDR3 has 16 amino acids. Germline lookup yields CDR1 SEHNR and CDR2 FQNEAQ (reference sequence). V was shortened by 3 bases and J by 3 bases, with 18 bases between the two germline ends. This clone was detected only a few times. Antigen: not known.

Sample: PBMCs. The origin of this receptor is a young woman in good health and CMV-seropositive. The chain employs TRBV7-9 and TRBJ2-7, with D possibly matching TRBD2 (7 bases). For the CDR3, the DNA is TGTGCCAGCAGCTTTTTCGGGGGGCCCATAAGCTACGAGCAGTACTTC. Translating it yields CASSFFGGPISYEQYF.